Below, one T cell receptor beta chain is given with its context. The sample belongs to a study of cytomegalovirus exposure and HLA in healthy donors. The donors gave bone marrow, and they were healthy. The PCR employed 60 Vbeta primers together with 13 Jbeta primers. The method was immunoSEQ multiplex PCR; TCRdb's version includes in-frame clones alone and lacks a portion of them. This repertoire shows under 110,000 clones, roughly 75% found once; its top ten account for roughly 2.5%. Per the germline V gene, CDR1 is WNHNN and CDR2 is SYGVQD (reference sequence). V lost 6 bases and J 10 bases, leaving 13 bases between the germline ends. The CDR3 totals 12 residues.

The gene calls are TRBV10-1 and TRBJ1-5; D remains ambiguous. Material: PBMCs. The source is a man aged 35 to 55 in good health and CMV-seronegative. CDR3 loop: CASSGVSDPQHF. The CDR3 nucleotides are TGCGCCAGCAGCGGGGTTTCTGACCCCCAGCATTTT.